Presented here are 10 T cell receptor beta chains from one specimen sequenced in a study of blood T cell repertoires in COVID-19. TCRdb's table, derived via immunoSEQ multiplex PCR, lists solely in-frame clones and lacks some. The table includes 180,000 or so clones, roughly 88% detected once. Material for sequencing was PBMCs or T cells enriched from blood (not recorded which). All receptors derive from a woman aged 55-75 years who had recovered from COVID-19.

This chain joins TRBV15 and TRBJ2-4; the match to TRBD1 covers 7 bases. Losses at the gene ends were 8 bases for V and 7 bases for J; bases not matched to a gene: 11. Germline-derived CDR1 and CDR2 are LNHNV and YYDKDF (reference sequence). This CDR3 has 14 amino acids. This CDR3 reads CATADRRVLNIQYF. CDR3 in DNA: TGTGCCACCGCGGACAGGCGGGTTTTGAACATTCAGTACTTC.

V and J are TRBV30 and TRBJ1-2; TRBD1 matches at 8 bases. The CDR3 is made up of 14 amino acids. V gave up 5 bases and J gave up 5 bases; unmatched junction bases: 10. Germline-derived CDR1 and CDR2 are GTSNPN and SVGIG (reference sequence). The CDR3 here is CAWGRQGSFYGYTF. In DNA form, the CDR3 reads TGTGCCTGGGGGCGACAGGGGAGTTTTTATGGCTACACCTTC.

V is TRBV7-2 and J is TRBJ1-1; 7 bases fit TRBD1. The CDR3 extends over 13 amino acids. Unmatched junction bases numbered 1, after V lost 1 base and J lost 5 bases. CDR1 SGHTA and CDR2 FQGNSA come from the germline V gene. In DNA, the CDR3 is TGTGCCAGCAGCTTAGTACAGGGGACTGAAGCTTTCTTT. This encodes CASSLVQGTEAFF.

The V call is TRBV27, the J call TRBJ1-5; 7 bases are shared with TRBD1. Trimming took 6 bases from V and 7 from J; bases not matched to a gene: 15. The CDR3 runs 16 residues. The V gene's germline CDR1 is MNHEY and CDR2 SMNVEV (reference sequence). The CDR3: CASSLSGQRPGQPQHF. The CDR3 region has the DNA TGTGCCAGCAGCCTTTCGGGACAGCGCCCCGGGCAGCCCCAGCATTTT.

This chain uses TRBV30 with TRBJ2-1, with 8 bases lining up with TRBD1. CDR1 and CDR2 from the germline V gene are GTSNPN and SVGIG (reference sequence). This CDR3 has 15 amino acids. Trimming at V came to 5 bases and at J to 8 bases, leaving 14 bases not matched to a gene. CDR3 sequence: CAWGPGTGYGDEQFF. In DNA, the CDR3 is TGTGCCTGGGGACCCGGGACAGGTTATGGGGATGAGCAGTTCTTC.

This chain links TRBV19 with TRBJ1-5, with 7 bases matching TRBD1. The CDR3 runs to 17 residues. The ends lost 5 bases at V and 0 bases at J; junction bases unmatched: 10. Germline V gene lookup returns CDR1 LNHDA and CDR2 SQIVND (reference sequence). CDR3 nucleotides: TGTGCCAGTAGTGTCTCCCGGGACAGCTATAGCAATCAGCCCCAGCATTTT. Its protein product is CASSVSRDSYSNQPQHF. Filled out from reference TRBV19 and TRBJ1-5, the complete variable domain reads DGGITQSPKYLFRKEGQNVTLSCEQNLNHDAMYWYRQDPGQGLRLIYYSQIVNDFQKGDIAEGYSVSREKKESFPLTVTSAQKNPTAFYLCASSVSRDSYSNQPQHFGDGTRLSIL.

The chain employs TRBV7-9 and TRBJ2-7, with 7 bases that match TRBD1. Germline trimming cut 1 base from V and 4 bases from J; bases unmatched to any gene: 4. This CDR3 region has 14 residues. CDR1 is SEHNR and CDR2 is FQNEAQ in the germline V gene (reference sequence). The CDR3: CASSLVTGLYEQYF. The DNA for the CDR3 is TGTGCCAGCAGCTTAGTGACAGGGCTGTACGAGCAGTACTTC.

This chain connects TRBV18 to TRBJ2-1; maybe TRBD1 (6 bases). V dropped 3 bases and J dropped 0 bases, with 15 bases sitting between them. The CDR3 extends over 17 amino acids. CDR1 KGHSH and CDR2 LQKENI come from the germline V gene. The CDR3 DNA reads TGTGCCAGCTCACCTACGACAGGCCCCAGCTCCTACAATGAGCAGTTCTTC. Encoded protein: CASSPTTGPSSYNEQFF.

This clone showed up many times. The rearrangement links TRBV6-1 to TRBJ1-1; TRBD1 might be the D (5 bases). The CDR3 runs 18 residues. Between the trimmed V and J ends, which lost 1 base and 1 base, there was a span of 19 bases. Germline lookup yields CDR1 MNHNS and CDR2 SASEGT. The CDR3 DNA reads as TGTGCCAGCAGTGAAGGGGGAAGGGGTCTTCTTACGAACACTGAAGCTTTCTTT. Translating gives CASSEGGRGLLTNTEAFF.

V gene TRBV19 combines with J gene TRBJ2-3; possible D gene TRBD2, 6 bases. Trimming pared 6 bases from V and 0 bases from J, leaving 13 bases between. The CDR3 consists of 15 residues. Germline V gene data show CDR1 as LNHDA and CDR2 as SQIVND (reference sequence). In DNA, the CDR3 is TGTGCCAGTAGGCGGGGAGGATCTAGCACAGATACGCAGTATTTT. Amino acids: CASRRGGSSTDTQYF.